This T cell receptor (beta chain) was found in a study of blood T cell repertoires in COVID-19. Original data processing: Reference gene primer amplification in the assay estimated nucleated cell counts. Measured with immunoSEQ multiplex PCR; TCRdb has only the in-frame clones, and not every one. V and J calls and clone size are those listed in that table; D and trimming were worked out from the DNA. This table has fewer than 400,000 clones, about 87% appearing once. Sequenced: PBMCs or T cells enriched from blood (not recorded which). This receptor was taken from a man in his thirties or forties who had recovered from COVID-19.

DNA of the CDR3: TGTGCCTGGACTCCCGGGGAGGGACTCTATGGCTACACCTTC. Translation gives CAWTPGEGLYGYTF. The genes are TRBV30 and TRBJ1-2; tentative D call: TRBD1 (5 bases). This CDR3 contains 14 residues. Germline lookup yields CDR1 GTSNPN and CDR2 SVGIG (reference sequence). V dropped 4 bases and J dropped 4 bases, with 16 bases sitting between them.